This T cell receptor beta chain was captured in a study of blood T cell repertoires in COVID-19. Study background: Specimens from acute and convalescent COVID-19 originated in the United States, Italy and Spain. PBMCs, B-cell-depleted T cells, or T cells provided the cDNA or gDNA that made up the material.

The authors' processing: Quantification of nucleated cells was approximated via reference gene primer amplification. Sequencing was performed with immunoSEQ multiplex PCR; in TCRdb, only in-frame clones are kept and a portion is missing. V and J calls and clone size are copied from that table; D and trimming were computed from the DNA. The table includes 250,000 to 350,000 clones, approximately 87% detected once. Germline CDR1 LNHDA, CDR2 SQIVND (reference sequence). V shed 6 bases and J shed 0 bases, with 11 bases lying between them. This CDR3 comprises 15 residues. This clonotype was sampled from a woman aged 50 to 65 with active or convalescent COVID-19. The V and J genes are TRBV19 and TRBJ1-4; the D is unclear. Material: peripheral blood. This CDR3 is CASSQTASTNEKLFF. The CDR3 DNA follows: TGTGCCAGTAGCCAAACAGCCTCAACTAATGAAAAACTGTTTTTT.